The rows below give T cell receptor beta chains drawn from one sample of a study of CD8+ T cells in alopecia areata. Profiled with immunoSEQ multiplex PCR; TCRdb holds only in-frame clones, not every one. The repertoire has some 170,000 clones, 59% of them found once; the top ten carry roughly 15%. This sample comprised CD4+ T cells sorted from blood, obtained at week 0. These receptors were collected from a human donor with alopecia areata. CDR3s include the opening cysteine and the closing phenylalanine or tryptophan. Each record gives: J gene, D gene, clone size, V gene, CDR3 DNA, CDR3 protein. A D gene is named only where the DNA matches it firmly. Only some rows state a clone size, as once, few, many or a class for expanded clones.

J: TRBJ1-1
D: .
size: few
V: TRBV5-1
DNA: TGCGCCAGCAGCTTGGGGGAGAACACTGAAGCTTTCTTT
CDR3: CASSLGENTEAFF

J: TRBJ1-1
D: TRBD1
size: .
V: TRBV4-2
DNA: TGTGCCAGCAGCACAACAGGGGCCACTGAAGCTTTCTTT
CDR3: CASSTTGATEAFF

J: TRBJ2-7
D: TRBD1
size: .
V: TRBV29-1
DNA: TGCAGCGTGCAAGGGACAGCCGTCTACGAGCAGTACTTC
CDR3: CSVQGTAVYEQYF

J: TRBJ2-1
D: .
size: many
V: TRBV7-2
DNA: TGTGCCAGCTCCGCGTGGAATGAGCAGTTCTTC
CDR3: CASSAWNEQFF

J: TRBJ1-1
D: .
size: .
V: TRBV29-1
DNA: TGCAGCGTTGAAGTTCAGGGTTTCCGGGGAGCTTTCTTT
CDR3: CSVEVQGFRGAFF

J: TRBJ1-5
D: .
size: .
V: TRBV30
DNA: TGTGCCTGGAGTTTGACGGGGAATCAGCCCCAGCATTTT
CDR3: CAWSLTGNQPQHF

J: TRBJ1-4
D: TRBD1
size: .
V: TRBV7-9
DNA: TGTGCCAGCAGCGCAGACAGGGGAAATGGTGAAAAACTGTTTTTT
CDR3: CASSADRGNGEKLFF

J: TRBJ2-6
D: .
size: few
V: TRBV7-9
DNA: TGTGCCAGCAGCGCTAGTCAGGCCAACGTCCTGACTTTC
CDR3: CASSASQANVLTF

J: TRBJ2-1
D: TRBD1
size: .
V: TRBV30
DNA: TGTGCCTGGAGTGAAACAGGGGCTTACAATGAGCAGTTCTTC
CDR3: CAWSETGAYNEQFF

J: TRBJ2-7
D: .
size: once
V: TRBV29-1
DNA: TGCAGCGTTTCGACCCCGGGGAGTTACGAGCAGTACTTC
CDR3: CSVSTPGSYEQYF

J: TRBJ2-7
D: TRBD1
size: .
V: TRBV30
DNA: TGTGCCTGGAGAACCACAGGGGTTGTCGAGCAGTACTTC
CDR3: CAWRTTGVVEQYF

J: TRBJ1-5
D: TRBD1
size: .
V: TRBV4-1
DNA: TGCGCCAGCAGCCAAGCCACCTTGAGGGGGCCCCGTTATAGCAATCAGCCCCAGCATTTT
CDR3: CASSQATLRGPRYSNQPQHF

J: TRBJ1-6
D: TRBD1
size: few
V: TRBV10-3
DNA: TGTGCCATCAGTGAGAAGGGAACAGGGGGTGACTCACCCCTCCACTTT
CDR3: CAISEKGTGGDSPLHF

J: TRBJ2-2
D: .
size: .
V: TRBV7-8
DNA: TGTGCCAGCAGCTTAGCAGGGAAGACGGGGGAGCTGTTTTTT
CDR3: CASSLAGKTGELFF

J: TRBJ1-1
D: .
size: few
V: TRBV29-1
DNA: TGCAGCGTTTCTTACGCGGGACCTATGAACACTGAAGCTTTCTTT
CDR3: CSVSYAGPMNTEAFF

J: TRBJ2-1
D: .
size: once
V: TRBV29-1
DNA: TGCAGCGTTGTCAGGCAGGTGGGAAACAATGAGCAGTTCTTC
CDR3: CSVVRQVGNNEQFF

J: TRBJ2-2
D: TRBD1
size: .
V: TRBV27
DNA: TGTGCCAGCCGTGAGACAGGGGCCAACACCGGGGAGCTGTTTTTT
CDR3: CASRETGANTGELFF

J: TRBJ1-1
D: TRBD1
size: .
V: TRBV30
DNA: TGTGCCTGGAGGAGGACAGGGAGGGTGGGCACTGAAGCTTTCTTT
CDR3: CAWRRTGRVGTEAFF

J: TRBJ2-3
D: .
size: .
V: TRBV7-9
DNA: TGTGCCAGCAGCTTGTCAGTTGGAGTCGCCCCCGCAGATACGCAGTATTTT
CDR3: CASSLSVGVAPADTQYF

J: TRBJ2-3
D: .
size: .
V: TRBV30
DNA: TGTGCCTGGAGTGTGAAGGCCGCAGATACGCAGTATTTT
CDR3: CAWSVKAADTQYF

J: TRBJ1-2
D: .
size: few
V: TRBV5-1
DNA: TGCGCCAGCAGCGCGGACTTGGATGGCTACACCTTC
CDR3: CASSADLDGYTF

J: TRBJ1-1
D: .
size: .
V: TRBV29-1
DNA: TGCAGCGTTGGACAAAAGGTTCAGACTGAAGCTTTCTTT
CDR3: CSVGQKVQTEAFF

J: TRBJ2-5
D: .
size: .
V: TRBV15
DNA: TGTGCCACCTCCAAACTTATAGAAGAGACCCAGTACTTC
CDR3: CATSKLIEETQYF

J: TRBJ2-7
D: .
size: .
V: TRBV30
DNA: TGTGCCTGGACTCTGGGGGGGCTCTCCTACGAGCAGTACTTC
CDR3: CAWTLGGLSYEQYF

J: TRBJ2-7
D: TRBD1
size: .
V: TRBV14
DNA: TGTGCCAGCAGCCAAGAAGCCGGATGGACAGGTTTACCCTACGAGCAGTACTTC
CDR3: CASSQEAGWTGLPYEQYF

J: TRBJ2-2
D: TRBD1
size: once
V: TRBV27
DNA: TGTGCCAGCAGTTTTGGCAGGGGGCAAGGGAACACCGGGGAGCTGTTTTTT
CDR3: CASSFGRGQGNTGELFF

J: TRBJ2-3
D: .
size: .
V: TRBV29-1
DNA: TGCAGCGGCCGGGACTTTTCAGATACGCAGTATTTT
CDR3: CSGRDFSDTQYF